The following is a TCR beta chain sequence with its context. Per the study methods: The assay estimated nucleated cells by amplifying reference gene primers. Assay used: immunoSEQ multiplex PCR; TCRdb lists only in-frame clones, some missing. Clone size and V and J calls were adopted from that table, with D and trimming inferred from the DNA. The table lists around 260,000 clones, about 85% of them singletons. The sample belongs to a study of blood T cell repertoires in COVID-19. Overall study context: The United States, Italy and Spain were the sources of the acute and convalescent COVID-19 samples. Sources were T cells, B-cell-depleted T cells, or PBMCs; the material itself was cDNA or gDNA.

Sample: peripheral blood. The clonotype originates from a man in his sixties with acute or convalescent COVID-19.

The CDR3 sequence: CASSYAARWAGGPKKYEQYF. DNA for the CDR3: TGTGCCAGCAGTTATGCGGCCCGCTGGGCGGGAGGACCCAAAAAGTACGAGCAGTACTTC. V gene TRBV6-7 combines with J gene TRBJ2-7; 8 bases are shared with TRBD2. TRBV6-7 is identified as an open reading frame with a role that is uncertain. Unmatched junction bases numbered 23, after V lost 3 bases and J lost 4 bases. The CDR3 sequence is 20 residues long.